This paragraph covers one T cell receptor (beta chain) sequence. These data come from a study of Ad26.COV2.S vaccination and SARS-CoV-2 variants. Study information: Ad26.COV2.S arm of COV1001 included the donor.

This table comes from immunoSEQ multiplex PCR, and its TCRdb copy is limited to in-frame clones, with some not included. The table records some 350,000 clones, roughly 90% of them present only once. Treatment given: about 20 received Ad26.COV2.S at low or high dose, single or two shots; about 5 received placebo; per-sample allocation not given. Repertoires come from day 63 after the first vaccine or placebo injection. The source material was peripheral blood, sampled in a trial of Ad26.COV2.S vaccine versus placebo. The clonotype was recovered from a person between 18 and 60 years old who received the Ad26.COV2.S COVID-19 vaccine or a placebo.

The CDR3, as DNA: TGTGCCAGCAGTTACGTACTAGCGATCAACAATGAGCAGTTCTTC. Encoded protein: CASSYVLAINNEQFF. The chain has TRBV6-6 and TRBJ2-1, with 7 bases that match TRBD2. With V trimmed by 2 bases and J by 5 bases, 6 bases remained unmatched. CDR1 and CDR2 from the germline V gene are MNHNY and SVGAGI (reference sequence). The CDR3 has 15 residues.